This record covers a single T cell receptor beta chain. Its antigen is undetermined. Data came from immunoSEQ multiplex PCR; TCRdb stores just in-frame clones and leaves some out. Among 640,000 or so clones, 72% were seen once, and the ten largest hold under 2%. V was shortened by 7 bases and J by 6 bases, with 12 bases between the two germline ends. CDR3 size: 12 residues. Germline CDR1 MDHEN, CDR2 SYDVKM. The data derive from a study of shared clonotypes between healthy human individuals. Investigators divided CD4+ cells into CD45RA+ naive and CD45RA-negative memory subsets. Findings and caveats of the study: When naive CD4 clonotypes were compared across a few donors, about 4.8% were shared. Rarefaction analysis demonstrated incomplete sorted-subset sequencing notwithstanding large depth.

The source material was memory CD4+ T cells sorted from blood. Indicated subset: CD45RA-negative fraction. The chain joins TRBV28 to TRBJ1-1; no reliable D call. The sequence was obtained from a young woman in good health. CDR3 in amino acids: CASTGPLAEAFF. CDR3 sequence (DNA): TGTGCCAGCACGGGTCCCCTAGCTGAAGCTTTCTTT.